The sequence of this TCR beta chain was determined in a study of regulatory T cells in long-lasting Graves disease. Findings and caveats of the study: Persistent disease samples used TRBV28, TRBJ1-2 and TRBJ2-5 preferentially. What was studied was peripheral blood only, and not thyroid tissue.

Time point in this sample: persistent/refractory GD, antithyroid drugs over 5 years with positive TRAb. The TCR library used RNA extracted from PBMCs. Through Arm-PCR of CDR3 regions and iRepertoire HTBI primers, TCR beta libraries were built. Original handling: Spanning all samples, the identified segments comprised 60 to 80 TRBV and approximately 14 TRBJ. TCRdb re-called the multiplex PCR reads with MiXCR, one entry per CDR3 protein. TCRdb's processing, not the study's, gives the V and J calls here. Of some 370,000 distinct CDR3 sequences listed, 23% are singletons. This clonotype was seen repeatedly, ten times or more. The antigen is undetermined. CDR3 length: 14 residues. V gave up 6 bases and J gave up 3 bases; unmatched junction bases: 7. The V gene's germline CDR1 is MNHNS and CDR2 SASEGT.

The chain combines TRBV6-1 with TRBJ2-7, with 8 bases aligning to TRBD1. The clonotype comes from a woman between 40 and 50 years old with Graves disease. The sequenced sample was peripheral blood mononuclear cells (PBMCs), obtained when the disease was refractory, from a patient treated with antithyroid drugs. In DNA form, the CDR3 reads TGTGCCAGCAGGCAGGGGGCGTCCTTCTACGAGCAGTACTTC. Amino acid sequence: CASRQGASFYEQYF.